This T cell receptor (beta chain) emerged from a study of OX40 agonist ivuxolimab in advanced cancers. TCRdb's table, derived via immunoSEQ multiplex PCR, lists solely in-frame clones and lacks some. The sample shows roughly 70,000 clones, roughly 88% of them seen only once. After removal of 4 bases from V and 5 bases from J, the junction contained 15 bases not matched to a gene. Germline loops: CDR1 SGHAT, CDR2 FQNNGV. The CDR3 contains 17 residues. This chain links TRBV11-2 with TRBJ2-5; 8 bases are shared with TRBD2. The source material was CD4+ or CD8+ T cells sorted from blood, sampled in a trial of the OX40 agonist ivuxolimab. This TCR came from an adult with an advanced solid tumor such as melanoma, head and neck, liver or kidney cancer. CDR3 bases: TGTGCCAGCAGCTCCTTCTCCCCCGTGACGGGGGGGGAGACCCAGTACTTC. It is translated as CASSSFSPVTGGETQYF.